This T cell receptor beta chain was sequenced in a study of cytomegalovirus exposure and HLA in healthy donors. V trimming: 5 bases; J trimming: 6 bases; junction bases outside the gene matches: 7. Germline V CDR1 and CDR2: SGHRS, YFSETQ. The CDR3 extends over 14 amino acids. PCR employed 60 Vbeta and 13 Jbeta primers. Assay: immunoSEQ multiplex PCR; the TCRdb copy retains only in-frame clones and omits some. This sample has some 200,000 clones, with 75% to 90% found just once. The source material was PBMCs. The V and J genes are TRBV5-1 and TRBJ2-1; 8 nucleotides line up with TRBD2. This receptor was obtained from a woman aged 18-35 years in good health and CMV-seronegative. CDR3 in DNA: TGCGCCAGCAGGTTGCGGACTAGCACCAATGAGCAGTTCTTC. Its protein product is CASRLRTSTNEQFF.